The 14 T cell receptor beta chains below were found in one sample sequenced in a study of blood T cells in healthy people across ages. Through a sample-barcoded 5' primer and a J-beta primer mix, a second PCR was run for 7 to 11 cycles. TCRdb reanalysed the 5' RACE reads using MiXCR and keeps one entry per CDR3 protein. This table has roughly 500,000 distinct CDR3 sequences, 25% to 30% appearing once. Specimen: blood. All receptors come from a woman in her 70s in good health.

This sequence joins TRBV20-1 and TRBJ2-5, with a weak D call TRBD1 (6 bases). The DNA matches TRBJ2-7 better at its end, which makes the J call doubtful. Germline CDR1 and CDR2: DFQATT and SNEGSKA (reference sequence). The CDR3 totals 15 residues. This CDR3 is CSAAPVDSVDYEQYF. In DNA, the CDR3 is TGCAGTGCCGCCCCTGTGGACAGCGTGGACTACGAGCAGTACTTC.

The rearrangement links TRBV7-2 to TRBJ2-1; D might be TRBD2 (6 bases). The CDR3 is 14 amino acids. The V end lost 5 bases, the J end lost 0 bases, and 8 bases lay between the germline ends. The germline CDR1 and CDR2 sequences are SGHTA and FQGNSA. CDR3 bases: TGTGCCAGCAGCCGACTAGGCTCCTACAATGAGCAGTTCTTC. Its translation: CASSRLGSYNEQFF.

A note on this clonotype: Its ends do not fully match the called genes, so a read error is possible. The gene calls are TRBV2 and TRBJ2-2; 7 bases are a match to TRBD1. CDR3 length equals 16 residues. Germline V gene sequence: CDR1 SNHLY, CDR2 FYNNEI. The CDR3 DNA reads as TGTGCCAGCGCTGCCCGACAGGGTATCCATACCGGGGATCTGTTTTTT. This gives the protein CASAARQGIHTGDLFF.

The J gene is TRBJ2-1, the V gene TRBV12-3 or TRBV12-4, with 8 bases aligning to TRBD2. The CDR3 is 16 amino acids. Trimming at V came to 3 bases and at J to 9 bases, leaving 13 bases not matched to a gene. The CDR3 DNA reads TGTGCCAGCAGTTTTCATCGGACTAGCTATGACGGTGAGCAGTTCTTC. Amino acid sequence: CASSFHRTSYDGEQFF.

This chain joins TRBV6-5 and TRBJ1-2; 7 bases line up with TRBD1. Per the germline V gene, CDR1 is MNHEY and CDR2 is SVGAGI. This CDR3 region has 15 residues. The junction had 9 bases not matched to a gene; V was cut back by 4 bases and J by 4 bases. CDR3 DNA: TGTGCCAGCAGTTTTACTCAGGGGGACCTCTATGGCTACACCTTC. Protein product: CASSFTQGDLYGYTF.

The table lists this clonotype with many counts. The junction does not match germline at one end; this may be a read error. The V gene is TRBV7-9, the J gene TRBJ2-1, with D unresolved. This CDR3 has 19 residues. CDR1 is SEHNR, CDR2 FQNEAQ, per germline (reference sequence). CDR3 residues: CASSLLIWARTISNNEQFF. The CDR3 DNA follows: TGTGCCAGCAGCTTATTGATCTGGGCACGGACGATCTCCAACAATGAGCAGTTCTTC.

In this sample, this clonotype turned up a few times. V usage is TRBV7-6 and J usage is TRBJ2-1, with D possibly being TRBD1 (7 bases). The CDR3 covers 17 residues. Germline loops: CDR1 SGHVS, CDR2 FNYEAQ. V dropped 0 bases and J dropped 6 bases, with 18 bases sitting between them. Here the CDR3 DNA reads TGTGCCAGCAGCTTAGCCCTCAGGGGGGATACATTCAATGAGCAGTTCTTC. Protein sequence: CASSLALRGDTFNEQFF.

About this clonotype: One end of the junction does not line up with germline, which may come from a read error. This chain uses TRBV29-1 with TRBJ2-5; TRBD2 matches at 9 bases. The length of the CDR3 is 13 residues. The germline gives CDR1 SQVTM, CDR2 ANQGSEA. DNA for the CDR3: TGCAGCGTGGGAGGGCTAGCGGGACAGACCCGGTACTTC. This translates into CSVGGLAGQTRYF.

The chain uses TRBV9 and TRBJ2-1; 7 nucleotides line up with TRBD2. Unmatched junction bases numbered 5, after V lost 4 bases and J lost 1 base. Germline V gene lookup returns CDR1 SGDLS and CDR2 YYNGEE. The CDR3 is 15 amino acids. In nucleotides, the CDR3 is TGTGCCAGCAGCCGAGAGCGGGATTCCTACAATGAGCAGTTCTTC. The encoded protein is CASSRERDSYNEQFF.

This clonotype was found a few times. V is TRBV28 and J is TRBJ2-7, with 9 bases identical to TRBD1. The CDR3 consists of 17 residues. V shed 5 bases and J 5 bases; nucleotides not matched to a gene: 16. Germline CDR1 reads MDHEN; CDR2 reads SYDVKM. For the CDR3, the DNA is TGTGCCAGCAGTCCTCCCACCGGCCGGGACAGGGCCCACGAGCAGTACTTC. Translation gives CASSPPTGRDRAHEQYF.

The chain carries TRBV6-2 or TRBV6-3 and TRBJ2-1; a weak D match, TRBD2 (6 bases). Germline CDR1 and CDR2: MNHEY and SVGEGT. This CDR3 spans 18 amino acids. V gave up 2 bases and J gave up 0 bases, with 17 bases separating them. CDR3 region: CASSYRGLAQSSYNEQFF. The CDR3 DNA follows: TGTGCCAGCAGTTACCGGGGACTGGCACAGAGCTCCTACAATGAGCAGTTCTTC.

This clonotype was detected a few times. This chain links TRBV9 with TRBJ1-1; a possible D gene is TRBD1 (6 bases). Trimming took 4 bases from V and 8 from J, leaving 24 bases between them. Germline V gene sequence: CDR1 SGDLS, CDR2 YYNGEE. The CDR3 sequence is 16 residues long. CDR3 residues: CASSIPAGQGDPEAFF. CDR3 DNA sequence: TGTGCCAGCAGCATACCTGCGGGACAAGGGGATCCCGAAGCTTTCTTT.

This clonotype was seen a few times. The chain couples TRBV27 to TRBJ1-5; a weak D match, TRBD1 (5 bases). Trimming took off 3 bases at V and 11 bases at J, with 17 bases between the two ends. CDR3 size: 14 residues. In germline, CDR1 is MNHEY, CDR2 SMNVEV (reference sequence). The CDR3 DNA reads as TGTGCCAGCAGTTTTGCAGGGCCCCCAAAGGCCCAGCATTTT. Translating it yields CASSFAGPPKAQHF.

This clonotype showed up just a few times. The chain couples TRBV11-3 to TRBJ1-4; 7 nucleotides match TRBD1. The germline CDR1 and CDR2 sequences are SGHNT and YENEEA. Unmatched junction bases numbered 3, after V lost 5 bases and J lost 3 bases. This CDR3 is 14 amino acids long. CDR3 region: CASSPGTANEKLFF. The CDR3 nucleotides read TGTGCCAGCAGCCCCGGGACAGCTAATGAAAAACTGTTTTTT.